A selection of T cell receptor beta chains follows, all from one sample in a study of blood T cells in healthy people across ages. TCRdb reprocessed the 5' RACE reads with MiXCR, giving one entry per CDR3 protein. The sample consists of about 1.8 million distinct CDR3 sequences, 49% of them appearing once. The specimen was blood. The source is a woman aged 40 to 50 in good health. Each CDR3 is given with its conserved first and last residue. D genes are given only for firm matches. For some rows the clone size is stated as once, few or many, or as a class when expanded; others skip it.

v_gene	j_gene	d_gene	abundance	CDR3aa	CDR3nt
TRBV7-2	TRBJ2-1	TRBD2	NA	CATDGLAGSSAYNEQFF	TGTGCCACCGACGGACTAGCGGGGAGTAGCGCCTACAATGAGCAGTTCTTC
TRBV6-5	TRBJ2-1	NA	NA	CASRGRQDRNEQFF	TGTGCCAGCAGAGGTCGACAGGACCGCAATGAGCAGTTCTTC
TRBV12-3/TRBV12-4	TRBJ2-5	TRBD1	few	CASRDRPAMGTQYF	TGTGCCAGCCGGGACAGGCCCGCTATGGGGACCCAGTACTTC
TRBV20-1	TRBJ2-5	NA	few	CSARVLGGYQETQYF	TGCAGTGCTAGGGTCTTGGGGGGCTACCAAGAGACCCAGTACTTC
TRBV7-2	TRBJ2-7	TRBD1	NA	CASTEQGAYEQYF	TGTGCCAGCACCGAACAGGGGGCCTACGAGCAGTACTTC
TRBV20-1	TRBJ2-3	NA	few	CSARGRKSTDTQYF	TGCAGTGCTAGAGGGAGGAAAAGCACAGATACGCAGTATTTT
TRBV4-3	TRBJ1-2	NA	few	CASSQDQATNYGYTF	TGCGCCAGCAGCCAAGACCAAGCGACGAACTATGGCTACACCTTC
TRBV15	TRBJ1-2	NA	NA	CATSRDDAGTGGYTF	TGTGCCACCAGCAGAGATGACGCAGGGACGGGGGGCTACACCTTC
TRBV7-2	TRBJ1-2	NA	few	CASSLDREGGYTF	TGTGCCAGCAGCTTAGACAGGGAGGGAGGCTACACCTTC
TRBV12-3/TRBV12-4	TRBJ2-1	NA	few	CASSASLYNEQFF	TGTGCCAGCAGTGCCTCCCTTTACAATGAGCAGTTCTTC
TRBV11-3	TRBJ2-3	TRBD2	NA	CASSIRLGGGLPATDTQYF	TGTGCCAGCAGCATACGACTCGGGGGGGGCCTTCCTGCCACAGATACGCAGTATTTT
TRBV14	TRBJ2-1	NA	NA	CASSQVQAEQFF	TGTGCCAGCAGCCAGGTACAGGCCGAGCAGTTCTTC
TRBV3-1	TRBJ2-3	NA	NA	CASSQDLSGGSSTDTQYF	TGTGCCAGCAGCCAAGATCTTAGTGGGGGCTCTAGCACAGATACGCAGTATTTT
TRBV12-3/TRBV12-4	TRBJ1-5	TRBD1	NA	CASRNGEQGYSNQPQHF	TGTGCCAGCAGGAATGGAGAACAGGGGTATAGCAATCAGCCCCAGCATTTT
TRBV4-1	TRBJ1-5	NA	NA	CASSQDIDYQPQHF	TGCGCCAGCAGCCAAGATATAGATTATCAGCCCCAGCATTTT
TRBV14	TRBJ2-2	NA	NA	CASSQDQRDARYTGELFF	TGTGCCAGCAGCCAAGACCAGAGGGACGCGCGCTACACCGGGGAGCTGTTTTTT
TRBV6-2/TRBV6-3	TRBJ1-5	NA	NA	CASSARTVGLQPQHF	TGTGCCAGCAGTGCCCGGACAGTGGGTTTACAGCCCCAGCATTTT
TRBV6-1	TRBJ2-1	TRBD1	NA	CASRTERDRGQGPYNEQFF	TGTGCCAGCAGGACGGAGAGGGACAGGGGGCAAGGACCCTACAATGAGCAGTTCTTC
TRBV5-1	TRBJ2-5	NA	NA	CASRGTKRETQYF	TGCGCCAGCAGAGGGACCAAGAGAGAGACCCAGTACTTC
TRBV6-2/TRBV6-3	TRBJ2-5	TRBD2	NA	CASMPWHSSGRAKQYF	TGTGCCAGCATGCCGTGGCACTCTAGCGGGAGGGCCAAGCAGTACTTC
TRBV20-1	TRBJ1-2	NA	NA	CSAKLGQEGYTF	TGCAGTGCTAAGCTGGGCCAGGAGGGCTACACCTTC
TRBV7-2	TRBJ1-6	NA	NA	CAGSLEWAVNSPLHF	TGTGCCGGCAGCTTAGAATGGGCAGTTAATTCACCCCTCCACTTT
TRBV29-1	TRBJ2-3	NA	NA	CSARPVPNADTQYF	TGCAGCGCGAGACCCGTCCCGAACGCAGATACGCAGTATTTT
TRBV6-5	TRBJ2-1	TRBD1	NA	CASSRPGTGHNEQFF	TGTGCCAGCAGCCGTCCCGGGACAGGGCACAATGAGCAGTTCTTC
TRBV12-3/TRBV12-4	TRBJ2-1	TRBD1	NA	CASSYPEGGQGGNEQFF	TGTGCCAGCAGCTACCCCGAGGGAGGACAGGGGGGCAATGAGCAGTTCTTC
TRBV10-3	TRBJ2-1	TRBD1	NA	CAIRVGQGRGHEQFF	TGTGCCATCAGGGTAGGACAGGGACGGGGCCATGAGCAGTTCTTC
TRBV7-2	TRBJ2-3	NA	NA	CASSTMRESLAQYF	TGTGCCAGCAGCACTATGAGGGAGTCACTGGCGCAGTATTTT
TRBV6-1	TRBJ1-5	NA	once	CASRDGPSPHSNQPQHF	TGTGCCAGCAGAGACGGACCGAGCCCACATAGCAATCAGCCCCAGCATTTT
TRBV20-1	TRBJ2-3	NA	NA	CSAMDYRLIDTQYF	TGCAGTGCTATGGACTACAGGCTGATAGATACGCAGTATTTT
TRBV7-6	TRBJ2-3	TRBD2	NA	CASSRMGRASGVDTQYF	TGTGCCAGCAGCCGGATGGGGCGAGCTAGCGGGGTAGATACGCAGTATTTT
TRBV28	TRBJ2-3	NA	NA	CALGGPSTQYF	TGTGCGCTGGGCGGTCCCTCCACGCAGTATTTT
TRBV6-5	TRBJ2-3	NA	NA	CASAGGLSTDTQYF	TGTGCCAGCGCTGGCGGACTAAGCACAGATACGCAGTATTTT
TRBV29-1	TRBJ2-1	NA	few	CSVLPGNRQFF	TGCAGCGTACTGCCCGGGAATCGGCAGTTCTTC
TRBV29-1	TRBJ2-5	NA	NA	CSVGDLEAQYF	TGCAGCGTTGGGGACTTGGAGGCCCAGTACTTC
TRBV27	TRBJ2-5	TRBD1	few	CASSLYPSGQGQTQYF	TGTGCCAGCAGTTTATACCCCTCGGGACAGGGGCAGACCCAGTACTTC
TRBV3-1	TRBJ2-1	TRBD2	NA	CASSQDRRAGGPNEQFF	TGTGCCAGCAGCCAAGATCGAAGGGCGGGGGGGCCGAATGAGCAGTTCTTC